These 30 T cell receptor beta chains share one sample of origin, sequenced in a study of shared clonotypes between healthy human individuals. Clones were sequenced by immunoSEQ multiplex PCR, and TCRdb holds only the in-frame ones, with some missing. In the table there are more than 150,000 clones, approximately 70% of which are singletons. The sequencing input was memory CD4+ T cells sorted from blood. Subset specified: CD45RA-negative fraction. The receptor set was obtained from a man aged 25-40 years in good health.

This clone was counted only a few times. V is TRBV11-2 and J is TRBJ2-7; 10 positions agree with TRBD2. The length of the CDR3 is 15 residues. Germline V lookup: CDR1 SGHAT, CDR2 FQNNGV. After removal of 5 bases from V and 3 bases from J, the junction contained 7 bases not matched to a gene. CDR3 in amino acids: CASSEGLARGYEQYF. In DNA form, the CDR3 reads TGTGCCAGCAGCGAGGGACTAGCGAGAGGCTACGAGCAGTACTTC.

V is TRBV4-2 and J is TRBJ2-7; 7 nucleotides align to TRBD2. With V trimmed by 0 bases and J by 9 bases, 20 bases remained unmatched. The CDR3 has 18 amino acids. Germline CDR1 LGHNA, CDR2 YNFKEQ. The CDR3 nucleotides are TGTGCCAGCAGCCAAGAGGCAGCGTACAGCGGGAAGCCGATGGTGCAGTACTTC. Protein: CASSQEAAYSGKPMVQYF.

This clone was detected once. The chain couples TRBV7-3 to TRBJ2-2; no definite D call. Trimming took off 1 base at V and 1 base at J, with 7 bases between the two ends. Germline V gene lookup returns CDR1 SGHTA and CDR2 FQGTGA. This CDR3 is built from 15 residues. CDR3 coding DNA: TGTGCCAGCAGCTTAAGTAGAGGGAACACCGGGGAGCTGTTTTTT. Its protein is CASSLSRGNTGELFF. The full variable domain, with the rest looked up from reference TRBV7-3 and TRBJ2-2, is GAGVSQTPSNKVTEKGKYVELRCDPISGHTALYWYRQSLGQGPEFLIYFQGTGAADDSGLPNDRFFAVRPEGSVSTLKIQRTERGDSAVYLCASSLSRGNTGELFFGEGSRLTVL.

V usage is TRBV9 and J usage is TRBJ2-7; 10 bases agree with TRBD1. The V gene's germline CDR1 is SGDLS and CDR2 YYNGEE. This CDR3 region has 14 residues. After removal of 0 bases from V and 6 bases from J, the junction contained 3 bases not matched to a gene. In nucleotides, the CDR3 is TGTGCCAGCAGCGTAGGACAGGGGGCGGGCGAGCAGTACTTC. Its translation is CASSVGQGAGEQYF.

The rearrangement uses TRBV27 and TRBJ2-3; a weak D match, TRBD2 (6 bases). The ends were cut back, 2 bases at V and 4 bases at J, with 10 bases in the middle. The CDR3 covers 14 residues. CDR1 is MNHEY, CDR2 SMNVEV, per germline (reference sequence). DNA of the CDR3: TGTGCCAGCAGTTTACTGCCGGGAGCAGATACGCAGTATTTT. It encodes CASSLLPGADTQYF.

This clone was observed a few times. This sequence joins TRBV5-4 and TRBJ2-1; 8 bases line up with TRBD2. The V and J ends lost 3 bases and 1 base, in that order; junction bases with no gene match: 3. CDR1 is SGHNT and CDR2 is YYREEE in the germline V gene (reference sequence). CDR3 length: 15 residues. The CDR3, as DNA: TGTGCCAGCAGCTCTACTAGCGGTTCCTACAATGAGCAGTTCTTC. Protein: CASSSTSGSYNEQFF.

The chain employs TRBV7-8 and TRBJ2-7; 8 bases are a match to TRBD1. Germline loops: CDR1 SGHVS, CDR2 FQNEAQ. The CDR3 loop spans 15 amino acids. V shed 7 bases and J 6 bases; nucleotides not matched to a gene: 14. The CDR3 coding sequence is TGTGCCAGCACCTCCTCTTCCCAGGGGGCGGGCGAGCAGTACTTC. This translates into CASTSSSQGAGEQYF.

CDR3 DNA sequence: TGTGCCAGCAGCCGGGGACAGGTCCAGCCCCAGCATTTT. This encodes CASSRGQVQPQHF. The genes are TRBV7-9 and TRBJ1-5; 8 positions agree with TRBD1. V shed 5 bases and J 7 bases; nucleotides not matched to a gene: 4. Germline lookup yields CDR1 SEHNR and CDR2 FQNEAQ (reference sequence). The length of the CDR3 is 13 residues.

The chain has TRBV5-5 and TRBJ2-3; TRBD2 matches 7 bases. The CDR3 spans 16 residues. The ends lost 4 bases at V and 0 bases at J; junction bases unmatched: 8. From germline, CDR1 is SGHKS and CDR2 YYEKEE (reference sequence). For the CDR3, the DNA is TGTGCCAGCAGCCCAAAAAGCGGGACTAGCACAGATACGCAGTATTTT. It codes for CASSPKSGTSTDTQYF.

The chain couples TRBV6-5 to TRBJ1-2; no clear D gene. Germline CDR1 MNHEY, CDR2 SVGAGI. CDR3 length: 15 residues. V lost 0 bases and J 0 bases, leaving 8 bases between the germline ends. CDR3 DNA sequence: TGTGCCAGCAGTTACTCGGTTGGGTCTAACTATGGCTACACCTTC. Its protein is CASSYSVGSNYGYTF.

This clone was counted at least ten times. The junction differs from germline at one of its ends, possibly a read error. The chain has TRBV7-2 and TRBJ2-5; D might be TRBD2 (5 bases). The V gene's germline CDR1 is SGHTA and CDR2 FQGNSA. This CDR3 is built from 15 residues. DNA of the CDR3: TGTGCCAGCAGCTTAGGGTTCGACAAGGGCGTTGGGAGTGACTTC. The encoded protein is CASSLGFDKGVGSDF.

The chain is built from TRBV2 and TRBJ2-7; tentatively, D is TRBD2 (5 bases). CDR1 is SNHLY, CDR2 FYNNEI, per germline. V was cut by 8 bases and J by 9 bases, with 17 bases left in between. The CDR3 runs 12 residues. CDR3 in amino acids: CASRDERSWQYF. CDR3 DNA: TGTGCCAGCCGGGATGAAAGGTCTTGGCAGTACTTC.

The genes are TRBV7-9 and TRBJ2-3; D is possibly TRBD2 (6 bases). The CDR3 has 13 amino acids. Trimming removed 7 bases from V and 7 bases from J, with 15 bases in between. Germline loops: CDR1 SEHNR, CDR2 FQNEAQ (reference sequence). CDR3 region: CASTSWGVNTQYF. DNA for the CDR3: TGTGCCAGCACCTCCTGGGGGGTAAATACGCAGTATTTT.

This rearrangement joins TRBV14 to TRBJ2-1; D gene ambiguous. With 1 base removed from V and 2 bases from J, the gap between germline ends came to 6 bases. Germline V gene lookup returns CDR1 SGHDN and CDR2 FVKESK. The CDR3 extends over 14 amino acids. DNA of the CDR3: TGTGCCAGCAGCCAAGGAAACGCCTACAATGAGCAGTTCTTC. Translating gives CASSQGNAYNEQFF.

Here the CDR3 reads CAWSLTGRHGELFF. The DNA of the CDR3 is TGTGCCTGGAGTTTGACAGGGCGTCACGGGGAGCTGTTTTTT. This chain uses TRBV30 with TRBJ2-2; 7 nucleotides match TRBD1. Per the germline V gene, CDR1 is GTSNPN and CDR2 is SVGIG (reference sequence). The CDR3 is 14 residues long. The V segment lost 2 bases and the J segment 7 bases; nucleotides outside the gene matches: 7.

The chain couples TRBV29-1 to TRBJ2-3; D gene ambiguous. Germline assignment: CDR1 SQVTM and CDR2 ANQGSEA. This CDR3 comprises 14 residues. Trimming cost V 1 base and J 6 bases, with 14 bases left between them. CDR3 in amino acids: CSVEVVGPPDTQYF. The CDR3 coding sequence is TGCAGCGTTGAAGTAGTCGGCCCTCCGGATACGCAGTATTTT.

The chain carries TRBV12-5 and TRBJ2-5; 8 bases are a match to TRBD2. Germline V gene data show CDR1 as LGHNT and CDR2 as FRNRAP. This CDR3 is built from 18 residues. V shed 2 bases, J shed 4 bases, and the junction held 15 bases outside the gene matches. Written as DNA, the CDR3 is TGTGCTAGTGGTTTGAGTCGCCTTCAGGGACTAGGCCCAGAGACCCAGTACTTC. Translation: CASGLSRLQGLGPETQYF.

This chain joins TRBV5-6 and TRBJ2-3; D possibly corresponds to TRBD2 (5 bases). The CDR3 totals 14 residues. V was clipped by 0 bases and J by 3 bases, with 8 bases between them. Germline CDR1 reads SGHDT; CDR2 reads YYEEEE. The CDR3 DNA is TGTGCCAGCAGCTTGGCTAGCATGACAGATACGCAGTATTTT. Protein: CASSLASMTDTQYF. Based on the CDR3 plus reference TRBV5-6 and TRBJ2-3, the full variable domain is DAGVTQSPTHLIKTRGQQVTLRCSPKSGHDTVSWYQQALGQGPQFIFQYYEEEERQRGNFPDRFSGHQFPNYSSELNVNALLLGDSALYLCASSLASMTDTQYFGPGTRLTVL.

This clone was observed a handful of times. V is TRBV5-6 and J is TRBJ2-7; D is possibly TRBD2 (6 bases). Germline CDR1 reads SGHDT; CDR2 reads YYEEEE. The V gene lost 4 bases and the J gene lost 0 bases, with 8 bases spanning the gap. The CDR3 runs 13 residues. This CDR3 is CASSGRDSYEQYF. The DNA of the CDR3 is TGTGCCAGCAGCGGGCGGGACTCCTACGAGCAGTACTTC.

There are a few counts of this clone. This rearrangement joins TRBV25-1 to TRBJ2-1; 8 nucleotides align to TRBD2. This CDR3 region has 16 residues. J was trimmed by 0 bases and V by 4 bases; bases with no gene match: 5. Germline loops: CDR1 MGHDK, CDR2 SYGVNS. CDR3 in DNA: TGTGCCAGCAGTGGGCAGAGCGGGAGCTCCTACAATGAGCAGTTCTTC. Amino acids: CASSGQSGSSYNEQFF.

This clone was detected many times. This rearrangement joins TRBV7-2 to TRBJ1-2; perhaps TRBD1 as D (5 bases). V was pared by 6 bases and J by 0 bases, with 11 bases between. CDR1 is SGHTA and CDR2 is FQGNSA in the germline V gene. This CDR3 spans 14 amino acids. The CDR3 sequence: CASSRDSANYGYTF. The CDR3 DNA is TGTGCCAGCAGTCGAGACAGCGCTAACTATGGCTACACCTTC.

The CDR3 DNA is TGCGCCAGCAGCTTTAAGGGGGCGGATACCGGGGAGCTGTTTTTT. This codes for CASSFKGADTGELFF. The chain is built from TRBV5-1 and TRBJ2-2; 7 bases align to TRBD1. Germline V gene lookup returns CDR1 SGHRS and CDR2 YFSETQ. CDR3 size: 15 residues. V was pared by 2 bases and J by 5 bases, with 6 bases of the junction left unmatched. The full variable domain, its missing parts supplied by reference TRBV5-1 and TRBJ2-2, is KAGVTQTPRYLIKTRGQQVTLSCSPISGHRSVSWYQQTPGQGLQFLFEYFSETQRNKGNFPGRFSGRQFSNSRSEMNVSTLELGDSALYLCASSFKGADTGELFFGEGSRLTVL.

This clone was found many times. V gene TRBV6-1 combines with J gene TRBJ1-1, with D possibly matching TRBD1 (5 bases). The CDR3 extends over 13 amino acids. V shed 11 bases and J shed 2 bases, with 15 bases lying between them. CDR1 is MNHNS, CDR2 SASEGT, per germline. CDR3 in amino acids: CAGAQRGNTEAFF. In DNA form, the CDR3 reads TGTGCCGGGGCCCAACGGGGTAACACTGAAGCTTTCTTT.

The rearrangement joins TRBV7-2 to TRBJ2-1; D call uncertain. Germline CDR1 reads SGHTA; CDR2 reads FQGNSA. The CDR3 spans 12 residues. The V end lost 5 bases, the J end lost 10 bases, and 12 bases lay between the germline ends. The CDR3 region is CASSPASWEQFF. In DNA, the CDR3 is TGTGCCAGCAGCCCGGCGTCTTGGGAGCAGTTCTTC. The complete variable domain, with remaining parts taken from reference TRBV7-2 and TRBJ2-1, reads GAGVSQSPSNKVTEKGKDVELRCDPISGHTALYWYRQSLGQGLEFLIYFQGNSAPDKSGLPSDRFSAERTGGSVSTLTIQRTQQEDSAVYLCASSPASWEQFFGPGTRLTVL.

With regard to this clone: A far larger clone is a single base away, which makes a read error likely. The same CDR3 is also encoded by other DNA sequences in this sample. The chain recombines TRBV7-8 with TRBJ1-2; D might be TRBD1 (5 bases). The V end lost 5 bases, the J end lost 6 bases, and 16 bases lay between the germline ends. The length of the CDR3 is 14 residues. Germline values: CDR1 SGHVS, CDR2 FQNEAQ. The CDR3 DNA follows: TGTGCCAGCAGCCCCGTGGGGGGTGAAGATGGCTACACCTTC. Its protein product is CASSPVGGEDGYTF.

The chain has TRBV28 and TRBJ1-1; 7 bases match TRBD1. Germline V gene lookup returns CDR1 MDHEN and CDR2 SYDVKM. V shed 6 bases and J 0 bases; nucleotides not matched to a gene: 10. This CDR3 has 16 amino acids. DNA of the CDR3: TGTGCCAGCAGCCCCGGAGGGGGCAGGGTGAACACTGAAGCTTTCTTT. As protein: CASSPGGGRVNTEAFF.

The chain is built from TRBV19 and TRBJ1-5; possible D gene TRBD1, 5 bases. There are 15 residues in the CDR3. The germline V gene encodes CDR1 LNHDA and CDR2 SQIVND (reference sequence). V lost 1 base, J lost 4 bases, and 11 bases lay in between. The chain's CDR3 is CASSIVIGGNQPQHF. CDR3 coding DNA: TGTGCCAGTAGTATAGTGATCGGGGGGAATCAGCCCCAGCATTTT.

The rearrangement uses TRBV11-2 and TRBJ2-3; D unclear. The V gene's germline CDR1 is SGHAT and CDR2 FQNNGV. The CDR3 is made up of 12 amino acids. V lost 5 bases and J 10 bases, leaving 13 bases between the germline ends. CDR3 sequence reads: CASSPRISSQYF. In DNA, the CDR3 is TGTGCCAGCAGCCCTCGGATCAGCTCGCAGTATTTT.

The chain combines TRBV6-6 with TRBJ1-5, with 9 bases aligning to TRBD1. This CDR3 comprises 15 residues. V lost 11 bases, J lost 4 bases, and 12 bases stayed unmatched. In germline, CDR1 is MNHNY, CDR2 SVGAGI (reference sequence). CDR3 protein: CAGNSGTGTNQPQHF. The CDR3 coding sequence is TGTGCCGGAAACTCCGGGACAGGGACAAATCAGCCCCAGCATTTT.

The V call is TRBV11-2, the J call TRBJ2-4, with D possibly TRBD2 on 5 matching bases. CDR3 size: 13 residues. Germline lookup yields CDR1 SGHAT and CDR2 FQNNGV. V was shortened by 5 bases and J by 10 bases, with 15 bases between the two germline ends. Written as DNA, the CDR3 is TGTGCCAGCAGCCTGTGGGCCGGGGTTATTCAGTACTTC. Its protein is CASSLWAGVIQYF.